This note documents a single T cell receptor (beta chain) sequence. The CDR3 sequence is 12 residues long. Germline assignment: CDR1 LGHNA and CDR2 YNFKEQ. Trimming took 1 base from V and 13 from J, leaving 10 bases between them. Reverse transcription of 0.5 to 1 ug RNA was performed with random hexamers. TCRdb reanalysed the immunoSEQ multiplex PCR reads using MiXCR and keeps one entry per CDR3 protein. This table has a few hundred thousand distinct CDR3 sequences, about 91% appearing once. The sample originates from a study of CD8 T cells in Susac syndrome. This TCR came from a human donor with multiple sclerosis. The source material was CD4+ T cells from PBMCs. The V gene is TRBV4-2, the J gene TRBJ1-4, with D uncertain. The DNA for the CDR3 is TGTGCCAGCAGCCAAGTTTCGAGTTCACTGTTTTTT. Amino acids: CASSQVSSSLFF.